The clone carrying this TCR beta chain is labeled as medium-sized (0.01 to 0.1%). What it binds is not known. Rearranged V-D-J TRB sequences were amplified with a mixed TRB-A/B primer pool. TCRdb passed the multiplex PCR reads through MiXCR, listing each CDR3 protein once. The repertoire holds approximately 3,000 distinct CDR3 sequences, with approximately 25% as singletons. This entry belongs to a study of T cell repertoires in aging, cancer and after chemotherapy. Looking at the study overall: Patients with glioblastoma brain tumors were sampled before and after temozolomide-based therapy. The full dataset contained several million TCR reads.

The template was genomic DNA from peripheral blood, not RNA. The CDR3 is 17 residues long. V gave up 5 bases and J gave up 4 bases, with 18 bases separating them. Germline assignment: CDR1 MNHEY and CDR2 SVGAGI. Study-wide results and caveats: Healthy donors lost TCR diversity with age mainly through richness, cancer patients through richness and evenness.

This chain joins TRBV6-5 and TRBJ1-6, with no clear D. This TCR derives from a human donor with a solid tumor. Specimen: blood. CDR3 coding DNA: TGTGCCAGCAGTGAAGACCTCATAGGGCGTTATAATTCACCCCTCCACTTT. Its protein is CASSEDLIGRYNSPLHF.